The clone carrying this T cell receptor beta chain was picked up many times. Its specificity is unknown. One entry per CDR3 protein results from TCRdb running MiXCR on the 5' RACE reads. The data hold some 670,000 distinct CDR3 sequences, with around an eighth observed a single time. This sample is part of a study of T cells after yellow fever vaccination. Study-wide background: Some fractions had low cell numbers, and these were prepared with SMART-Seq v4 Ultra Low Input. Findings and caveats of the study: Any FACS-sorted repertoire could hold abundant clonotypes that contaminate it from the bulk population.

Germline CDR1 and CDR2: SGHTA and FQGNSA. Trimming pared 5 bases from V and 1 base from J, leaving 14 bases between. This CDR3 contains 15 residues. This chain uses TRBV7-2 with TRBJ1-1; D unclear. The TCR originated in a man aged 25-45 years who received the YFV17D yellow fever vaccine. The source material was PBMCs, sampled on the day of the yellow fever booster vaccination. The CDR3 region is CASSLFGVGNTEAFF. The CDR3 DNA follows: TGTGCCAGCAGCCTCTTCGGCGTGGGGAACACTGAAGCTTTCTTT.